The 2 T cell receptor beta chains below come from one sample, sequenced in a study of T cell responses to AZD1222 COVID-19 vaccine. Assay used: immunoSEQ multiplex PCR; TCRdb lists only in-frame clones, some missing. The table lists about 130,000 clones, roughly 92% of them singletons. This material consisted of peripheral blood, taken on day 0 of AZD1222 vaccination. The receptors were gathered from an adult in good health.

The V gene is TRBV2, the J gene TRBJ1-4, with D possibly matching TRBD1 (5 bases). The CDR3 length is 14 residues. Trimming pared 7 bases from V and 8 bases from J, leaving 17 bases between. Germline V gene sequence: CDR1 SNHLY, CDR2 FYNNEI. The DNA for the CDR3 is TGTGCCAGCAACTCTCGGCGGGGGGAGGAAAAACTGTTTTTT. Its protein product is CASNSRRGEEKLFF.

The chain links TRBV6-5 to TRBJ1-1, with D perhaps TRBD1 (6 bases). The V end lost 6 bases, the J end lost 1 base, and 15 bases lay between the germline ends. This CDR3 contains 15 residues. The germline V gene has CDR1 MNHEY and CDR2 SVGAGI. CDR3 amino acids: CASRDRITENTEAFF. Written as DNA, the CDR3 is TGTGCCAGCAGAGACAGGATCACAGAGAACACTGAAGCTTTCTTT.